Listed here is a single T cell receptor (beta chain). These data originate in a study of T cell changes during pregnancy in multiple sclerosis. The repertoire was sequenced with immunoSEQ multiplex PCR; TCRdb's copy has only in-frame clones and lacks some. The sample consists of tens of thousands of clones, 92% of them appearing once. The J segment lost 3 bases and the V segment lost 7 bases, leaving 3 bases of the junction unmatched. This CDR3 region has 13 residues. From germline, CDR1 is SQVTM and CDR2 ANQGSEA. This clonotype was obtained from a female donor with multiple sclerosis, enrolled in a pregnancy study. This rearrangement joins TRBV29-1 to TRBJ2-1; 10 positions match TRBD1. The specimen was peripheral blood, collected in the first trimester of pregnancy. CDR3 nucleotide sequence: TGCAGCGCCAGGACAGGGGGCTACAATGAGCAGTTCTTC. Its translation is CSARTGGYNEQFF.